This T cell receptor beta chain derives from a study of T cells in Graves' hyperthyroidism and ophthalmopathy. Uncontrolled infection, other autoimmune disease, pregnancy or lactation barred patients from enrollment. Overall study results and limits: The majority of expanded thyroid clonotypes above 0.001 also appeared in blood.

RNA transcripts gave rise to amplified TCR beta CDR3 regions. The HTBI primer set was used in a first-round RT-PCR of the TCR CDR3. In TCRdb, the multiplex PCR reads were re-called with MiXCR into one record per CDR3 protein. The data contain hundreds of thousands of distinct CDR3 sequences, roughly a sixth of them singletons. V shed 6 bases and J shed 13 bases, with 19 bases lying between them. The CDR3 has 12 residues. CDR1 and CDR2 from the germline V gene are DFQATT and SNEGSKA (reference sequence). Worth noting for this clonotype: Its cognate antigen is unknown. A much larger clone lies a single base off, so this may be a read error.

The source is a young woman with Graves' hyperthyroidism. The sample was blood. The rearrangement uses TRBV20-1 and TRBJ2-1; D is unclear. The CDR3 DNA sequence: TGCAGTGCCCCGGGCCAAATGAAGGACCAGTTCTTC. Protein: CSAPGQMKDQFF.